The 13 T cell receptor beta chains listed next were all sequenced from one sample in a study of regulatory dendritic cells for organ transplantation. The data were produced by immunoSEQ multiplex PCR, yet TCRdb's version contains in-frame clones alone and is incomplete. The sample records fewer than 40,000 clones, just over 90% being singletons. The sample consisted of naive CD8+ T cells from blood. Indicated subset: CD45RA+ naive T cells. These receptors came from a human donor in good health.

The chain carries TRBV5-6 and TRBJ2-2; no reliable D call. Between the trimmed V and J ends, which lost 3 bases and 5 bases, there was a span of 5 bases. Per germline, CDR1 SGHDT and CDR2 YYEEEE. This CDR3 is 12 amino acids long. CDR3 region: CASSWGTGELFF. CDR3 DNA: TGTGCCAGCAGCTGGGGTACCGGGGAGCTGTTTTTT.

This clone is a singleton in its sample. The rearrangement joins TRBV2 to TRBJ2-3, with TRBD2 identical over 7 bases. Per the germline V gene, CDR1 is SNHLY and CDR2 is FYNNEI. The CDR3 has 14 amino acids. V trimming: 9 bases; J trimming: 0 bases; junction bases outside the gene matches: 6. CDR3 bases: TGTGCCAGATACCGAGCGGGGAGCACAGATACGCAGTATTTT. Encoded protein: CARYRAGSTDTQYF.

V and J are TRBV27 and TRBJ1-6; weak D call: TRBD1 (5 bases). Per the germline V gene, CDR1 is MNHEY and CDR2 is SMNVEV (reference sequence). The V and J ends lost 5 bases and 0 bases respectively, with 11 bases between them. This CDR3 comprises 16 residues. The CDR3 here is CASSRDGSSYNSPLHF. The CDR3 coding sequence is TGTGCCAGCAGTCGGGACGGGAGCTCCTATAATTCACCCCTCCACTTT.

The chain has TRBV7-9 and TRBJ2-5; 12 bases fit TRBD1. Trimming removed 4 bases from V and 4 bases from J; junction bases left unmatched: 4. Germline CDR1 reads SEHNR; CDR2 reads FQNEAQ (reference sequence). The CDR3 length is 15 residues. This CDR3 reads CASSWGTGGVETQYF. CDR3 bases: TGTGCCAGCAGCTGGGGGACAGGGGGCGTAGAGACCCAGTACTTC. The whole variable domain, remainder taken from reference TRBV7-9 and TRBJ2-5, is DTGVSQNPRHKITKRGQNVTFRCDPISEHNRLYWYRQTLGQGPEFLTYFQNEAQLEKSRLLSDRFSAERPKGSFSTLEIQRTEQGDSAMYLCASSWGTGGVETQYFGPGTRLLVL.

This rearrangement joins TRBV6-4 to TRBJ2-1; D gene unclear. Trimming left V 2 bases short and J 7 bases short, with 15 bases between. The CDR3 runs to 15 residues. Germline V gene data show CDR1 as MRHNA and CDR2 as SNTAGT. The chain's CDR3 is CASSDRRAPLNEQFF. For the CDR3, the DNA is TGTGCCAGCAGTGACCGGCGCGCCCCCCTGAATGAGCAGTTCTTC.

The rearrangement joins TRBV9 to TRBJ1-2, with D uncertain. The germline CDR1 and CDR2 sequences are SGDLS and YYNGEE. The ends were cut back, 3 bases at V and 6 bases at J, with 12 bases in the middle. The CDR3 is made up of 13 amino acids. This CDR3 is CASSAGLSNGYTF. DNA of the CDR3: TGTGCCAGCAGCGCCGGTCTAAGCAATGGCTACACCTTC.

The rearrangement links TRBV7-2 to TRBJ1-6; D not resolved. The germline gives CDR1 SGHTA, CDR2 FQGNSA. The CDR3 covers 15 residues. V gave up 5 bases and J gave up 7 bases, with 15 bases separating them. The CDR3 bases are TGTGCCAGCAGCCCTTGGAGAGTGGGAAATTCACCCCTCCACTTT. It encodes CASSPWRVGNSPLHF.

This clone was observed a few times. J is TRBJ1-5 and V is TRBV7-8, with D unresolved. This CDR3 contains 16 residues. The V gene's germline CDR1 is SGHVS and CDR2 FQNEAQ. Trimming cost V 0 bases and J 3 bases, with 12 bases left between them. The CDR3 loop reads CASSLAFAANNQPQHF. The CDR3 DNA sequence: TGTGCCAGCAGCTTAGCATTTGCGGCCAACAATCAGCCCCAGCATTTT.

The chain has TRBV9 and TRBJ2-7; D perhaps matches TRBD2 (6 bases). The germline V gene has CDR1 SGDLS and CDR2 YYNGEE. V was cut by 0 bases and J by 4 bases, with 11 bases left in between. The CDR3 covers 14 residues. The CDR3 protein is CASSVGGVAYEQYF. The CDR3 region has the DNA TGTGCCAGCAGCGTAGGGGGGGTTGCTTACGAGCAGTACTTC.

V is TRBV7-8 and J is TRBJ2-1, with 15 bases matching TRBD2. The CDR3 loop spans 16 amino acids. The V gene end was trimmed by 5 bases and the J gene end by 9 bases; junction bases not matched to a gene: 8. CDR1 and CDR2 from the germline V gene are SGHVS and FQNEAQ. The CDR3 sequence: CASSPRTSGRAGEQFF. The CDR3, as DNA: TGTGCCAGCAGCCCCCGGACTAGCGGGAGGGCGGGTGAGCAGTTCTTC.

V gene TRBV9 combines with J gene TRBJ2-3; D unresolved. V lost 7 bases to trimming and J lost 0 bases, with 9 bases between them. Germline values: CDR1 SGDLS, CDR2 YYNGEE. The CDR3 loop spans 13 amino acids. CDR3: CASARESTDTQYF. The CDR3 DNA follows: TGTGCCAGCGCCCGCGAGAGCACAGATACGCAGTATTTT.

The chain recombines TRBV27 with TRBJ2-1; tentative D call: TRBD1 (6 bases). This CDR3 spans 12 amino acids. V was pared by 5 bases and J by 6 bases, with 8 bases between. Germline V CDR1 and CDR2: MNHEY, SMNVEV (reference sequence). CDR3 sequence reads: CASSVRGNEQFF. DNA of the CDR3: TGTGCCAGCAGTGTCAGGGGCAATGAGCAGTTCTTC.

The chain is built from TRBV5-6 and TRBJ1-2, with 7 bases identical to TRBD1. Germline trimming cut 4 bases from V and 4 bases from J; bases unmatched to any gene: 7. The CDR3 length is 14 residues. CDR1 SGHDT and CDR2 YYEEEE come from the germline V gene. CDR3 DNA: TGTGCCAGCAGCATCGGACAGGCCGGCTATGGCTACACCTTC. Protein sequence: CASSIGQAGYGYTF.